The sequence of this T cell receptor (beta chain) was determined in a study of high-grade serous ovarian cancer treatment subgroups. Study information: Mean per sample: around 14,000 reads, more than 6,500 unique TCR beta rearrangements.

Between the trimmed V and J ends, which lost 4 bases and 3 bases, there was a span of 12 bases. Germline assignment: CDR1 SGHVS and CDR2 FNYEAQ. CDR3 size: 15 residues. Study conclusions and caveats: Without spatial data, bulk sequencing limits insight into HGSC tumor diversity. Only CDR3 was analyzed; CDR1 and CDR2 were not.

Tumor samples were obtained before definitive surgery or chemotherapy. With respect to this clone: Its specificity is not known. Additional DNA sequences in this sample encode the identical CDR3.

The repertoire was sequenced with immunoSEQ multiplex PCR; TCRdb's copy has only in-frame clones and lacks some. This sample has roughly 2,000 clones, with 65% to 85% found just once. This chain links TRBV7-6 with TRBJ2-2; D is possibly TRBD1 (6 bases). Specimen: tumor tissue. The TCR was taken from a human donor with high-grade serous ovarian cancer. The CDR3 bases are TGTGCCAGCAGCTCAACCGGGACACACACCGGGGAGCTGTTTTTT. Protein: CASSSTGTHTGELFF.